The rows below give T cell receptor beta chains drawn from one sample of a study of T cells in Graves' hyperthyroidism and ophthalmopathy. From the multiplex PCR reads, TCRdb called clonotypes with MiXCR, one entry per CDR3 protein. The sample contains around 540,000 distinct CDR3 sequences, about 16% of which appear only once. The specimen was blood. The receptors were sampled from a woman aged 30 to 39 with Graves' ophthalmopathy. The CDR3 runs from the conserved cysteine through the conserved F or W. The order of the fields is clone size, D gene, V gene, J gene, CDR3 protein, CDR3 DNA. A D gene is named only where the DNA matches it firmly. Clone size is not always given. Where it is, it says once, few, many or a class for expanded clones.

many	NA	TRBV3-1	TRBJ2-5	CASSQGLQETQYF	TGTGCCAGCAGCCAGGGACTGCAAGAGACCCAGTACTTC
NA	TRBD2	TRBV7-9	TRBJ2-7	CASSPIRRSGASYKQYF	TGTGCCAGCAGCCCCATCAGACGTAGCGGGGCCTCCTACAAGCAGTACTTC
NA	TRBD2	TRBV5-1	TRBJ2-2	CASRSGLAGAQGTGELFF	TGCGCCAGCAGATCCGGACTAGCGGGTGCCCAGGGCACCGGGGAGCTGTTTTTT
NA	NA	TRBV20-1	TRBJ2-2	CSARSTGPGELFF	TGCAGTGCTAGATCCACCGGGCCGGGGGAGCTGTTTTTT
many	NA	TRBV27	TRBJ1-5	CASSFARHQPQHF	TGTGCCAGCAGTTTCGCCCGGCACCAGCCCCAGCATTTT
many	NA	TRBV28	TRBJ2-5	CASEGEGSALQETQYF	TGTGCCAGTGAGGGGGAAGGTTCGGCATTACAAGAGACCCAGTACTTC
many	NA	TRBV12-3/TRBV12-4	TRBJ2-1	CASSFGGAGDEQFF	TGTGCCAGCAGTTTTGGTGGGGCCGGCGATGAGCAGTTCTTC
NA	NA	TRBV9	TRBJ2-1	CASSGPWGEQFF	TGTGCCAGCAGCGGCCCTTGGGGTGAGCAGTTCTTC
NA	NA	TRBV7-2	TRBJ1-1	CASSDPYTEAFF	TGTGCCAGCAGCGACCCGTACACTGAAGCTTTCTTT
few	TRBD2	TRBV20-1	TRBJ2-7	CSAHRLAGGYEQYF	TGCAGTGCGCACCGACTAGCGGGAGGGTACGAGCAGTACTTC
few	NA	TRBV6-1	TRBJ2-1	CASTKLRAGRDEQFF	TGTGCCAGCACCAAACTTCGGGCAGGGCGTGATGAGCAGTTCTTC
NA	NA	TRBV4-1	TRBJ1-4	CASSQGLQSGRRNEKLFF	TGCGCCAGCAGCCAAGGCCTTCAATCGGGGCGTCGAAATGAAAAACTGTTTTTT
many	NA	TRBV30	TRBJ2-5	CASDASLEYF	TGTGCCTCCGACGCATCCCTGGAGTACTTC
NA	TRBD2	TRBV6-1	TRBJ2-3	CASSLTSGRGIGTDTQYF	TGTGCCAGCAGCCTAACTAGCGGGAGGGGGATTGGCACAGATACGCAGTATTTT
many	NA	TRBV29-1	TRBJ2-7	CSVLEWSSYEQYF	TGCAGCGTTTTGGAGTGGAGCTCCTACGAGCAGTACTTC
NA	TRBD1	TRBV24-1	TRBJ1-3	CATSDCFRGPSGNTIYF	TGTGCCACCAGTGATTGCTTCAGGGGGCCCTCTGGAAACACCATATATTTT
many	NA	TRBV28	TRBJ1-5	CASSFVQGFNQPQHF	TGTGCCAGCAGTTTCGTCCAGGGGTTCAATCAGCCCCAGCATTTT